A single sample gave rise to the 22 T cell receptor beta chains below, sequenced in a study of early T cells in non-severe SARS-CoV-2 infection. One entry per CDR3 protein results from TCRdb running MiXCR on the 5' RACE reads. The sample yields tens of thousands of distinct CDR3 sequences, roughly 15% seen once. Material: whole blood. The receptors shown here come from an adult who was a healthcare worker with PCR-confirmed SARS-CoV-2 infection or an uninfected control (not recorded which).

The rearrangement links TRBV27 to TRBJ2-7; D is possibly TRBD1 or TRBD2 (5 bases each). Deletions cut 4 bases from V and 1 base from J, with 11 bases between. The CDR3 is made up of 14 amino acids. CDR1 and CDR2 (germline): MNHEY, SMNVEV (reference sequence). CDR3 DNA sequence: TGTGCCAGCAGTTATGAGGGGTCATCCTACGAGCAGTACTTC. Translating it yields CASSYEGSSYEQYF.

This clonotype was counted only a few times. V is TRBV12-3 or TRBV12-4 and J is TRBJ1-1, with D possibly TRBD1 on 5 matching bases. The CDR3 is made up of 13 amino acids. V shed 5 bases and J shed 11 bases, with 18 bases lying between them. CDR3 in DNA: TGTGCCAGCAGTCCAGTGGGGGGGACGGATGCTTTCTTT. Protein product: CASSPVGGTDAFF.

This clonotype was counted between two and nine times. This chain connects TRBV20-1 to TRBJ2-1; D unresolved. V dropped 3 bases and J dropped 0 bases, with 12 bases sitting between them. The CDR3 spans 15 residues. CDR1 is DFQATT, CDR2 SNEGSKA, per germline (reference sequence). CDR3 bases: TGCAGTGCTAGTGCTCATGGTAACTCCTACAATGAGCAGTTCTTC. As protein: CSASAHGNSYNEQFF.

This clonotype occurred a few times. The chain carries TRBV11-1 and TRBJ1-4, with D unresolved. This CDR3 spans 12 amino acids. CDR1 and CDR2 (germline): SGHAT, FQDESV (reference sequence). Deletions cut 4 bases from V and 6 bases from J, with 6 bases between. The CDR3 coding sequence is TGTGCCAGCAGCTACGGAGATGAAAAACTGTTTTTT. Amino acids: CASSYGDEKLFF.

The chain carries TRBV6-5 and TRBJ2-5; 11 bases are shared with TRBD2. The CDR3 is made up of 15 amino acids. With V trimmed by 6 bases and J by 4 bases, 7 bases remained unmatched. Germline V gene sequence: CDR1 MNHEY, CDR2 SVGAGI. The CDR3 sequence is CASSHQGLAVETQYF. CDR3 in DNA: TGTGCCAGCAGCCACCAGGGACTAGCGGTAGAGACCCAGTACTTC.

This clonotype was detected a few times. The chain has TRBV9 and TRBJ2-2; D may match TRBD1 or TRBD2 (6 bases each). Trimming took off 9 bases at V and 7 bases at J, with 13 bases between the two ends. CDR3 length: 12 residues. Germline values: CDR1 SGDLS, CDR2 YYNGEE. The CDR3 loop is CATQGRSGELFF. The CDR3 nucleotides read TGTGCCACCCAGGGGAGGAGCGGGGAGCTGTTTTTT.

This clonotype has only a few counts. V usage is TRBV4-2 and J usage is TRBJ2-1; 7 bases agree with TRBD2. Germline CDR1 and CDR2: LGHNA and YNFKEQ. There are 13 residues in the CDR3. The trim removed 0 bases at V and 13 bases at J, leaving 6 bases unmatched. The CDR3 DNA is TGTGCCAGCAGCCAAGATAGCCAGCGGGGCCAGTTCTTC. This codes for CASSQDSQRGQFF.

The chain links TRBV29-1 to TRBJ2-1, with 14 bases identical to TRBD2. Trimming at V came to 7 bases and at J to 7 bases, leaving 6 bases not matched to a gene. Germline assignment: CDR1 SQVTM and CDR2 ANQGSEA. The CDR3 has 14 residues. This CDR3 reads CSGMGLAGVNEQFF. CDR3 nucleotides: TGCAGCGGCATGGGACTAGCGGGGGTTAATGAGCAGTTCTTC.

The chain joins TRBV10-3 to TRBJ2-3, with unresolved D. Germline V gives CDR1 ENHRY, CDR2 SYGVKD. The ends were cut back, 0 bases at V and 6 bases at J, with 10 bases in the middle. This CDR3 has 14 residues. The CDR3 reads CAISESAVPDTQYF. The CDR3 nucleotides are TGTGCCATCAGTGAGTCGGCGGTACCCGATACGCAGTATTTT.

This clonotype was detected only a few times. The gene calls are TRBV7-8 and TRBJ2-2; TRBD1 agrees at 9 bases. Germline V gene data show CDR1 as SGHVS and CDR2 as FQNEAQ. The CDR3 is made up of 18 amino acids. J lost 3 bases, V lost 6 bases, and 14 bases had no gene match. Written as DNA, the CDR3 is TGTGCCAGCAGTCACCCTCCACCGGGACAGGGTGACACCGGGGAGCTGTTTTTT. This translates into CASSHPPPGQGDTGELFF.

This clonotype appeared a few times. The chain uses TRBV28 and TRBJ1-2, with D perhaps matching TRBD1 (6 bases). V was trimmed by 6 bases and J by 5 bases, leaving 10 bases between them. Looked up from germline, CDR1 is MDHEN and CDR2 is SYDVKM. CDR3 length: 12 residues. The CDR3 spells CASRYGTYGYTF. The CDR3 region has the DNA TGTGCCAGCAGATACGGGACATATGGCTACACCTTC.

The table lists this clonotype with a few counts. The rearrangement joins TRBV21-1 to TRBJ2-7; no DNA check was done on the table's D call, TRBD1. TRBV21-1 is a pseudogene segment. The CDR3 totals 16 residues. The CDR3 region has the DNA TGTGCCAGCAGCACTGCCAACCCGGAACCTTCCTACGAGCAGTACTTC. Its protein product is CASSTANPEPSYEQYF.

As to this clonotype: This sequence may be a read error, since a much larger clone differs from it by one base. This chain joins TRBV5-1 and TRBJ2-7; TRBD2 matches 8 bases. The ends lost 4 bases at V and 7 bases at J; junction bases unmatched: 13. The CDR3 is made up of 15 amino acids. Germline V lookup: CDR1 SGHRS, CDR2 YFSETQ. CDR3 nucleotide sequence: TGCGCCAGCAGCCCTGAGGGACTAGTGGGAGGAGAGCAGTACTTC. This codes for CASSPEGLVGGEQYF.

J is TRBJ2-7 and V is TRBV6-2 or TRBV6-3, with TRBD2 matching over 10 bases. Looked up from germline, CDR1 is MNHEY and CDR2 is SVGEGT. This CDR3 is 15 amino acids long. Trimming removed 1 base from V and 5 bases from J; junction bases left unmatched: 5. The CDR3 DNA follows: TGTGCCAGCAGTTACTTTCTAGCGGGAGCTAACGAGCAGTACTTC. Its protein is CASSYFLAGANEQYF.

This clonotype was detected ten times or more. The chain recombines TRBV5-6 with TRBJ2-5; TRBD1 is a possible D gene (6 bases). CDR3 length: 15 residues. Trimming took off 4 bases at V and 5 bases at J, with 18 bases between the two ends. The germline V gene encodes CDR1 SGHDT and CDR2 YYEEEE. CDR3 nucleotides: TGTGCCAGCAGCAAAAGGACAGCATCTGATGAGACCCAGTACTTC. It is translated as CASSKRTASDETQYF.

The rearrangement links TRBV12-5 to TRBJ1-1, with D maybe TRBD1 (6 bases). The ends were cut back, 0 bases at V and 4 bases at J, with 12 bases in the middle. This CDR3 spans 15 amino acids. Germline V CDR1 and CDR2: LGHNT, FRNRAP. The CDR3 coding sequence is TGTGCTAGTGGTTTGGTACTGAGAGGGGGCACTGAAGCTTTCTTT. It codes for CASGLVLRGGTEAFF.

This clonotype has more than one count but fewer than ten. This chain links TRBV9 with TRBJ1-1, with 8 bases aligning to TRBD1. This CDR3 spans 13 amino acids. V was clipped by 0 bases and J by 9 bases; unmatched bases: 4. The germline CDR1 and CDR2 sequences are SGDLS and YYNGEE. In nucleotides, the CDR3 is TGTGCCAGCAGCGTAGAGACAGGGGAGAAAGCTTTCTTT. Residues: CASSVETGEKAFF.

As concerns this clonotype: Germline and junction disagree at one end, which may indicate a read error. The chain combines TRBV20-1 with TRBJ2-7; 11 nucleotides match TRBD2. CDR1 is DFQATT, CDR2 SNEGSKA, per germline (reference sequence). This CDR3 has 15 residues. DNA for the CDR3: TGCAGTGTTAGAGCCGGGACTAGCGGACCCTACGAGCAGTACTTC. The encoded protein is CSVRAGTSGPYEQYF.

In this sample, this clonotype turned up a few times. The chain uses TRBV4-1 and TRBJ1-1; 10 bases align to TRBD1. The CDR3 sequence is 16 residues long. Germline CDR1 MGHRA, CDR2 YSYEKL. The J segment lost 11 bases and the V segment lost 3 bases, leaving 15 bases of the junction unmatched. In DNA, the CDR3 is TGCGCCAGCAGCCACAGGAAGAGCGGTACGGACAGGGGGGCTTTCTTT. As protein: CASSHRKSGTDRGAFF.

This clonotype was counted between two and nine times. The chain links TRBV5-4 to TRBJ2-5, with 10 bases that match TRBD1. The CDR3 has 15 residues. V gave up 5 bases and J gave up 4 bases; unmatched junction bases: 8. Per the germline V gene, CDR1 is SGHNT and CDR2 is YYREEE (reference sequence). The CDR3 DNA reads TGTGCCAGCAGGCGGACAGGGGGAAGAAGAGAGACCCAGTACTTC. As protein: CASRRTGGRRETQYF.

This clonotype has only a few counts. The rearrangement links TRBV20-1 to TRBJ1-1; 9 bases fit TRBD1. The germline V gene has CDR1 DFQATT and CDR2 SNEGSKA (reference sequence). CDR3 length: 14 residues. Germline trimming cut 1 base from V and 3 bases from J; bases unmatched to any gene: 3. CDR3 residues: CSARGDRDHTEAFF. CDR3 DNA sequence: TGCAGTGCTAGAGGGGACAGGGACCACACTGAAGCTTTCTTT.

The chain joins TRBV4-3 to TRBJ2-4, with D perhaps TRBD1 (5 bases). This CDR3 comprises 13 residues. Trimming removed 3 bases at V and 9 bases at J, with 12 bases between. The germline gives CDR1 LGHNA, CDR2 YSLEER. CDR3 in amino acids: CASSHDRSSIQYF. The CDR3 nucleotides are TGCGCCAGCAGCCACGACAGATCCAGCATTCAGTACTTC.